Sequencing of this T cell receptor (beta chain) was carried out in a study of T cells in Graves' hyperthyroidism and ophthalmopathy. Researchers took RNA transcripts and amplified the TCR beta CDR3 regions from them. TCR CDR3 underwent first-round RT-PCR with the HTBI primer set. One entry per CDR3 protein results from TCRdb running MiXCR on the multiplex PCR reads. The table records approximately 560,000 distinct CDR3 sequences, 15% to 18% of them present only once. This CDR3 has 15 amino acids. V was clipped by 1 base and J by 2 bases; unmatched bases: 4. Germline V lookup: CDR1 LGHDT, CDR2 YNNKEL (reference sequence). This clonotype showed up many times.

The sequence derives from a woman between 25 and 40 years old with Graves' hyperthyroidism. The sample taken for sequencing was blood. J is TRBJ2-7 and V is TRBV3-1; 8 bases line up with TRBD1. CDR3 loop: CASSQGRTGTYEQYF. In DNA, the CDR3 is TGTGCCAGCAGCCAAGGGAGGACAGGGACCTACGAGCAGTACTTC.